This T cell receptor beta chain was observed in a study of OX40 agonist ivuxolimab in advanced cancers. Study-level information: Patients undergoing dose escalation presented with hepatocellular carcinoma, melanoma, renal cell or head and neck cancer.

Method: immunoSEQ multiplex PCR; TCRdb's copy keeps in-frame clones and lacks some. The sample yields approximately 47,000 clones, around 90% seen once. The germline V gene has CDR1 SGHVS and CDR2 FQNEAQ. V lost 0 bases and J 2 bases, leaving 10 bases between the germline ends. CDR3 length equals 16 residues. V gene TRBV7-8 combines with J gene TRBJ1-4; D unclear. The source was CD4+ or CD8+ T cells sorted from blood, collected in a trial of the OX40 agonist ivuxolimab. This TCR was recovered from an adult with an advanced solid tumor such as melanoma, head and neck, liver or kidney cancer. Here the CDR3 DNA reads TGTGCCAGCAGCTTAGCACGGTTACAGACTAATGAAAAACTGTTTTTT. Protein product: CASSLARLQTNEKLFF. Full variable domain (outside the CDR3, taken from reference TRBV7-8 and TRBJ1-4): GAGVSQSPRYKVAKRGQDVALRCDPISGHVSLFWYQQALGQGPEFLTYFQNEAQLDKSGLPSDRFFAERPEGSVSTLKIQRTQQEDSAVYLCASSLARLQTNEKLFFGSGTQLSVL.